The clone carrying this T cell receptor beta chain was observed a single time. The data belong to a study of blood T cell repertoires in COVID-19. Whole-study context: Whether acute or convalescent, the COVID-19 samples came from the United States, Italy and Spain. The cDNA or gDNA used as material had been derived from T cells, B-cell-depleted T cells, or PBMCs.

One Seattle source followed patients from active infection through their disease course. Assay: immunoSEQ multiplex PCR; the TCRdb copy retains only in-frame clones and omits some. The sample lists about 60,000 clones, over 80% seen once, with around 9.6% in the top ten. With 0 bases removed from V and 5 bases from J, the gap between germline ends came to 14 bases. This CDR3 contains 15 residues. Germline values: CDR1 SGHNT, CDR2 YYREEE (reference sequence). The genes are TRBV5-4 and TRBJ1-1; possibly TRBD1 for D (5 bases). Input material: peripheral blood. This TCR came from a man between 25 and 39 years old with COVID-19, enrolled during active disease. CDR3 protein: CASSLAGEGATEAFF. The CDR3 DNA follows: TGTGCCAGCAGCTTGGCGGGGGAGGGAGCGACTGAAGCTTTCTTT.